The 5 T cell receptor beta chains listed next were all sequenced from one sample in a study of identical twins. Via MiXCR, TCRdb re-called the 5' RACE reads, giving one row per CDR3 protein. The sample holds about 790,000 distinct CDR3 sequences, around a sixth seen once. These data were also filed under a second study, of T cells expressing NK-cell markers.

Sequenced material: PBMCs. The source of these receptors is a woman between 18 and 30 years old in good health.

This clonotype has more than one count but fewer than ten. The chain combines TRBV18 with TRBJ1-4, with a weak D call TRBD1 (5 bases). Trimming stripped 3 bases from V and 8 bases from J, with 13 bases between. Germline V CDR1 and CDR2: KGHSH, LQKENI. CDR3 length: 14 amino acids. CDR3 in amino acids: CASSPGTTAEKLFF. DNA of the CDR3: TGTGCCAGCTCACCCGGTACGACAGCAGAAAAACTGTTTTTT.

This clonotype was counted a few times. The chain employs TRBV3-1 and TRBJ1-4; 7 bases align to TRBD1. The junction had 5 bases not matched to a gene; V was cut back by 3 bases and J by 7 bases. CDR3 length: 14 amino acids. Germline lookup yields CDR1 LGHDT and CDR2 YNNKEL (reference sequence). The CDR3, as DNA: TGTGCCAGCAGCCACACAGGGGAGGGTGAAAAACTGTTTTTT. Translated, it gives CASSHTGEGEKLFF.

This clonotype was counted only a few times. V gene TRBV7-9 combines with J gene TRBJ2-7; 8 nucleotides line up with TRBD1. This CDR3 contains 16 residues. Germline V lookup: CDR1 SEHNR, CDR2 FQNEAQ (reference sequence). The junction had 15 bases not matched to a gene; V was cut back by 6 bases and J by 5 bases. The CDR3: CASRLMAGGVNDEQYF. The DNA for the CDR3 is TGTGCCAGCAGATTAATGGCAGGGGGCGTAAACGACGAGCAGTACTTC.

This clonotype was seen only a few times. V and J are TRBV7-9 and TRBJ1-6; D is unresolved. Germline CDR1 and CDR2: SEHNR and FQNEAQ (reference sequence). V lost 0 bases to trimming and J lost 7 bases, with 4 bases between them. The CDR3 is 13 amino acids. The CDR3 nucleotides read TGTGCCAGCAGCTTAGCGCCCAATTCACCCCTCCACTTT. Translating it yields CASSLAPNSPLHF.

V and J are TRBV12-3 or TRBV12-4 and TRBJ2-7; 7 positions agree with TRBD2. CDR3 size: 15 residues. J lost 4 bases, V lost 1 base, and 7 bases had no gene match. The CDR3 loop is CASSLEAWGGYEQYF. The CDR3 bases are TGTGCCAGCAGTTTAGAGGCTTGGGGGGGATACGAGCAGTACTTC.